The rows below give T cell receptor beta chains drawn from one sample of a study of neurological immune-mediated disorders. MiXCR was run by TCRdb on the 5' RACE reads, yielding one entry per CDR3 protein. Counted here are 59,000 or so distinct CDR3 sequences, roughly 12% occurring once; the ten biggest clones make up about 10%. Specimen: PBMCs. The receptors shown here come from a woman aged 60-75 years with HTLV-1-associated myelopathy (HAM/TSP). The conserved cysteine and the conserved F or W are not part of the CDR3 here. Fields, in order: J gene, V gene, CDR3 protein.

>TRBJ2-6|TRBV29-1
SVGGGSGANVLT
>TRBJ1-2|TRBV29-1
SVERGEGYGYT
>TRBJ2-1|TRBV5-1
ASSLALGGGNEQF
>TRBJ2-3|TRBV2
ASSIPQAEERDTQY
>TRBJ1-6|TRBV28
ASKDRGPFTALH
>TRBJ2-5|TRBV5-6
ASSGVGYQETQY
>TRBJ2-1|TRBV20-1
SAFRLGPRTNEQF
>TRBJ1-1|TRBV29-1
SVDNGGRIGTEAF
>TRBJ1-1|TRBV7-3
ASSPGYRTEAF
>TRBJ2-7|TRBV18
ASSPNGPGSYEQY
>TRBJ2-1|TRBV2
ASSRKLAGGGNEQF
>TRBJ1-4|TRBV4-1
ASSQMVVANEKLF
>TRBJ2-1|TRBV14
ASSLWTGDYNEQF
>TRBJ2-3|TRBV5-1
ASSLRAGTGTDTQY
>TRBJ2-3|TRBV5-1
ASSKLPPGQTRGAVQY
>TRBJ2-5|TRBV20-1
SARTSALGQAPRDQY
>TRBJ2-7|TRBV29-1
SVRQDGYEQY
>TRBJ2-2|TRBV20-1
SARATLRAGELF
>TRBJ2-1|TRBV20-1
SAPDASGTHLNEQF
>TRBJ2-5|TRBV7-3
ASSSAPSYQETQY
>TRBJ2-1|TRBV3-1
ASTPRDRGRDEQF
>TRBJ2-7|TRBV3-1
ASSQDRYRTGSYEQY
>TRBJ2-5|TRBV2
ASSESPAKGEEGQETQY
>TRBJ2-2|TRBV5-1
ASSFDHRDTGELF
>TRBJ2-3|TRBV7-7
ASSLGLEGADTQY
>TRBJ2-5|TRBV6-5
ASSYSSTGLETQY
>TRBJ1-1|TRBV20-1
SARVGIQGTEAF
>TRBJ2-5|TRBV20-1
SAPTRGTGGKETQY
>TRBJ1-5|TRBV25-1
ASSEGNQPQH
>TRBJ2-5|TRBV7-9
ASSPASPATEETQY
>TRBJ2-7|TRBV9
ASSPTTSGTSREQY
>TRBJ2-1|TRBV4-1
ASSQEYTNYNELF
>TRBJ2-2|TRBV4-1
ASSQEKTSGRPSTGELF